The 25 T cell receptor beta chains listed next were all sequenced from one sample in a study of Ad26.COV2.S vaccination and SARS-CoV-2 variants. Treatment denoted: some 20 received Ad26.COV2.S at low or high dose, single or two shots; about five received placebo; per-sample allocation not given. Collection of the samples took place on day 63 after the first injection of vaccine or placebo. The table came from immunoSEQ multiplex PCR; TCRdb's copy has only in-frame clones and leaves some out. The sample includes approximately 460,000 clones, 70% to 90% of them seen just once. The sample was peripheral blood, taken in a trial of Ad26.COV2.S vaccine versus placebo. These TCRs come from a person between 18 and 65 years old who received the Ad26.COV2.S COVID-19 vaccine or a placebo.

This sequence joins TRBV28 and TRBJ2-7, with D tentatively TRBD1 (6 bases). Trimming cost V 8 bases and J 3 bases, with 20 bases left between them. This CDR3 contains 15 residues. Germline CDR1 reads MDHEN; CDR2 reads SYDVKM. The chain's CDR3 is CASGRTVSGHYEQYF. DNA of the CDR3: TGTGCCAGCGGTCGGACAGTGTCAGGTCACTACGAGCAGTACTTC.

The sample holds one count of this clone. This chain uses TRBV18 with TRBJ1-1, with no clear D. Trimming removed 4 bases from V and 3 bases from J, with 12 bases in between. Germline CDR1 and CDR2: KGHSH and LQKENI. This CDR3 region has 14 residues. The CDR3, as DNA: TGTGCCAGCTCACTCACTACGAAAGACACTGAAGCTTTCTTT. Translating it yields CASSLTTKDTEAFF.

The rearrangement uses TRBV4-2 and TRBJ1-1, with unresolved D. V was clipped by 0 bases and J by 5 bases, with 13 bases between them. The length of the CDR3 is 15 residues. Germline CDR1 LGHNA, CDR2 YNFKEQ. CDR3 in amino acids: CASSQDSLGRTEAFF. CDR3 in DNA: TGTGCCAGCAGCCAAGATTCTCTAGGTAGGACTGAAGCTTTCTTT.

V gene TRBV7-2 combines with J gene TRBJ2-7; maybe TRBD1 (6 bases). This CDR3 has 14 residues. V lost 4 bases, J lost 2 bases, and 12 bases lay in between. Germline V gene lookup returns CDR1 SGHTA and CDR2 FQGNSA. The CDR3 spells CASSSGRTAYEQYF. The CDR3 region has the DNA TGTGCCAGCAGCTCCGGACGGACAGCCTACGAGCAGTACTTC.

V usage is TRBV27 and J usage is TRBJ1-2, with 9 bases identical to TRBD1. Germline V gene data show CDR1 as MNHEY and CDR2 as SMNVEV (reference sequence). J lost 4 bases, V lost 5 bases, and 14 bases had no gene match. The CDR3 is 17 amino acids. CDR3 sequence: CASSARPSGTGFYGYTF. The CDR3 nucleotides read TGTGCCAGCAGTGCAAGACCCAGCGGGACAGGGTTCTATGGCTACACCTTC.

This sequence joins TRBV7-9 and TRBJ2-3; D gene ambiguous. Deletions cut 5 bases from V and 0 bases from J, with 9 bases between. The CDR3 has 14 residues. CDR1 and CDR2 (germline): SEHNR, FQNEAQ (reference sequence). CDR3: CASSDDRSTDTQYF. The CDR3, as DNA: TGTGCCAGCAGCGATGACCGGAGCACAGATACGCAGTATTTT.

The V gene is TRBV20-1, the J gene TRBJ1-6; D is undetermined. V was shortened by 3 bases and J by 4 bases, with 10 bases between the two germline ends. This CDR3 contains 14 residues. From germline, CDR1 is DFQATT and CDR2 SNEGSKA (reference sequence). This CDR3 reads CSASSGWYNSPLHF. For the CDR3, the DNA is TGCAGTGCTAGTAGCGGGTGGTATAATTCACCCCTCCACTTT.

The CDR3: CASSLGVAGQETQYF. CDR3 DNA sequence: TGTGCCAGCAGCTTAGGGGTGGCAGGCCAAGAGACCCAGTACTTC. The chain uses TRBV7-8 and TRBJ2-5; D gene uncertain. V was clipped by 1 base and J by 1 base, with 10 bases between them. The germline V gene has CDR1 SGHVS and CDR2 FQNEAQ. The CDR3 is 15 amino acids.

J is TRBJ1-5 and V is TRBV7-9; possibly TRBD1 for D (6 bases). CDR3 size: 13 residues. Deletions cut 5 bases from V and 6 bases from J, with 11 bases between. Germline V lookup: CDR1 SEHNR, CDR2 FQNEAQ (reference sequence). In DNA, the CDR3 is TGTGCCAGCAGCATCGGGACATCTCAGCCCCAGCATTTT. Protein product: CASSIGTSQPQHF.

V is TRBV2 and J is TRBJ1-5; D gene unclear. The CDR3 runs 15 residues. Trimming left V 2 bases short and J 3 bases short, with 11 bases between. The germline V gene encodes CDR1 SNHLY and CDR2 FYNNEI. The CDR3 loop is CASSEQVADNQPQHF. CDR3 DNA sequence: TGTGCCAGCAGTGAACAGGTAGCTGACAATCAGCCCCAGCATTTT.

This clone was seen a handful of times. V gene TRBV29-1 combines with J gene TRBJ2-7; the D gene is possibly TRBD1 (6 bases). The V gene's germline CDR1 is SQVTM and CDR2 ANQGSEA. This CDR3 has 15 residues. V lost 4 bases to trimming and J lost 3 bases, with 19 bases between them. CDR3: CSVVLGPGVLYEQYF. CDR3 DNA: TGCAGCGTTGTTCTCGGACCAGGGGTGCTCTACGAGCAGTACTTC.

The sample holds a few counts of this clone. Other DNA sequences of this sample code for an identical CDR3. CDR3 region: CASSSTGVSNQPQHF. For the CDR3, the DNA is TGTGCCAGCAGCTCTACTGGGGTCAGCAATCAGCCCCAGCATTTT. The chain has TRBV6-5 and TRBJ1-5, with unresolved D. CDR1 is MNHEY and CDR2 is SVGAGI in the germline V gene. The CDR3 is made up of 15 amino acids. V lost 6 bases, J lost 1 base, and 13 bases lay in between.

This CDR3 is CASSQGQPGGELFF. The DNA of the CDR3 is TGTGCCAGCAGCCAAGGGCAGCCGGGAGGGGAGCTGTTTTTT. V and J are TRBV3-1 (or the pseudogene TRBV3-2) and TRBJ2-2; TRBD2 might be the D (5 bases). V lost 1 base and J 8 bases, leaving 11 bases between the germline ends. CDR3 length equals 14 residues. Germline-derived CDR1 and CDR2 are LGHDT and YNNKEL (reference sequence).

The rearrangement uses TRBV28 and TRBJ1-6; a weak D match, TRBD1 (6 bases). V lost 8 bases, J lost 10 bases, and 15 bases lay in between. Per germline, CDR1 MDHEN and CDR2 SYDVKM. This CDR3 region has 13 residues. The CDR3 spells CASRDRLGSPLHF. DNA for the CDR3: TGTGCCAGCCGAGACAGGTTGGGCTCACCCCTCCACTTT.

The chain joins TRBV29-1 to TRBJ2-3; 9 nucleotides agree with TRBD1. Germline V gives CDR1 SQVTM, CDR2 ANQGSEA. V lost 7 bases and J lost 6; bases outside the gene matches: 11. The CDR3 sequence is 14 residues long. In DNA, the CDR3 is TGCAGCGCCGGGACAGGGAATTTTAGGGATACGCAGTATTTT. It translates to CSAGTGNFRDTQYF.

This clone was seen a handful of times. The chain combines TRBV7-2 with TRBJ2-1, with 7 bases aligning to TRBD2. CDR1 is SGHTA, CDR2 FQGNSA, per germline. The junction had 10 bases not matched to a gene; V was cut back by 4 bases and J by 10 bases. The CDR3 contains 14 residues. The CDR3: CASSSRGSGLEQFF. The CDR3 coding sequence is TGTGCCAGCAGCTCCCGAGGTAGCGGGCTGGAGCAGTTCTTC.

In this sample, this clone turned up a few times. This chain joins TRBV7-3 and TRBJ2-7, with 8 bases matching TRBD1. In germline, CDR1 is SGHTA, CDR2 FQGTGA. V shed 5 bases and J 7 bases; nucleotides not matched to a gene: 10. The CDR3 extends over 14 amino acids. CDR3 sequence reads: CASSAQGAGGEQYF. DNA of the CDR3: TGTGCCAGCAGCGCCCAGGGGGCAGGAGGGGAGCAGTACTTC.

V is TRBV15 and J is TRBJ2-1, with D perhaps matching TRBD1 or TRBD2 (5 bases each). Trimming pared 3 bases from V and 4 bases from J, leaving 7 bases between. Germline CDR1 is LNHNV and CDR2 is YYDKDF (reference sequence). This CDR3 is built from 13 residues. This CDR3 is CATSRGDYNEQFF. The CDR3 nucleotides are TGTGCCACCAGCAGGGGGGATTACAATGAGCAGTTCTTC.

V usage is TRBV6-2 or TRBV6-3 and J usage is TRBJ1-1; 7 nucleotides match TRBD1. J was trimmed by 4 bases and V by 6 bases; bases with no gene match: 11. Germline-derived CDR1 and CDR2 are MNHEY and SVGEGT. The CDR3 consists of 15 residues. The CDR3 region has the DNA TGTGCCAGCAGCCCGGGACAGCGGATGACCACTGAAGCTTTCTTT. Its protein is CASSPGQRMTTEAFF.

This clone was observed a few times. The chain joins TRBV2 to TRBJ2-7; no definite D call. V was pared by 8 bases and J by 0 bases, with 11 bases between. CDR3 length: 13 amino acids. Germline values: CDR1 SNHLY, CDR2 FYNNEI. The CDR3 is CASWVRSSYEQYF. CDR3 bases: TGTGCCAGCTGGGTGAGGAGCTCCTACGAGCAGTACTTC.

The chain employs TRBV3-1 (or the pseudogene TRBV3-2) and TRBJ2-7; 8 nucleotides agree with TRBD1. This CDR3 comprises 16 residues. V trimming: 4 bases; J trimming: 2 bases; junction bases outside the gene matches: 10. Germline-derived CDR1 and CDR2 are LGHDT and YNNKEL (reference sequence). In DNA form, the CDR3 reads TGTGCCAGCAGCCCGCATCCGGGACAGGCAACCTACGAGCAGTACTTC. As protein: CASSPHPGQATYEQYF.

The J gene is TRBJ2-5, the V gene TRBV5-1, with D possibly being TRBD1 (6 bases). Trimming stripped 6 bases from V and 5 bases from J, with 17 bases between. The germline CDR1 and CDR2 sequences are SGHRS and YFSETQ. The length of the CDR3 is 14 residues. The CDR3 region has the DNA TGCGCCAGCAACCAACTGACAGGCCAGGAGACCCAGTACTTC. It translates to CASNQLTGQETQYF.

This chain joins TRBV11-1 and TRBJ2-1; D is possibly TRBD2 (5 bases). V shed 2 bases and J shed 6 bases, with 14 bases lying between them. CDR3 size: 15 residues. The germline V gene encodes CDR1 SGHAT and CDR2 FQDESV (reference sequence). DNA for the CDR3: TGTGCCAGCAGCTTACGGGGTATGGGGTCCAATGAGCAGTTCTTC. Its translation: CASSLRGMGSNEQFF. Full variable domain (remainder filled in from reference TRBV11-1 and TRBJ2-1): EAEVAQSPRYKITEKSQAVAFWCDPISGHATLYWYRQILGQGPELLVQFQDESVVDDSQLPKDRFSAERLKGVDSTLKIQPAELGDSAMYLCASSLRGMGSNEQFFGPGTRLTVL.

V gene TRBV6-2 or TRBV6-3 combines with J gene TRBJ1-5; no clear D. Trimming took off 5 bases at V and 4 bases at J, with 6 bases between the two ends. CDR3 size: 12 residues. From germline, CDR1 is MNHEY and CDR2 SVGEGT. The CDR3 region has the DNA TGTGCCAGCAGTACTGTTAATCAGCCCCAGCATTTT. This translates into CASSTVNQPQHF.

The V and J genes are TRBV11-2 and TRBJ1-4, with 8 bases fitting TRBD1. This CDR3 region has 14 residues. The V segment lost 3 bases and the J segment 8 bases; nucleotides outside the gene matches: 5. The germline V gene encodes CDR1 SGHAT and CDR2 FQNNGV. The CDR3 coding sequence is TGTGCCAGCAGCTTCCAGGGGGCGGGGGAAAAACTGTTTTTT. Residues: CASSFQGAGEKLFF. Supplemented by reference TRBV11-2 and TRBJ1-4, the full variable domain reads EAGVAQSPRYKIIEKRQSVAFWCNPISGHATLYWYQQILGQGPKLLIQFQNNGVVDDSQLPKDRFSAERLKGVDSTLKIQPAKLEDSAVYLCASSFQGAGEKLFFGSGTQLSVL.